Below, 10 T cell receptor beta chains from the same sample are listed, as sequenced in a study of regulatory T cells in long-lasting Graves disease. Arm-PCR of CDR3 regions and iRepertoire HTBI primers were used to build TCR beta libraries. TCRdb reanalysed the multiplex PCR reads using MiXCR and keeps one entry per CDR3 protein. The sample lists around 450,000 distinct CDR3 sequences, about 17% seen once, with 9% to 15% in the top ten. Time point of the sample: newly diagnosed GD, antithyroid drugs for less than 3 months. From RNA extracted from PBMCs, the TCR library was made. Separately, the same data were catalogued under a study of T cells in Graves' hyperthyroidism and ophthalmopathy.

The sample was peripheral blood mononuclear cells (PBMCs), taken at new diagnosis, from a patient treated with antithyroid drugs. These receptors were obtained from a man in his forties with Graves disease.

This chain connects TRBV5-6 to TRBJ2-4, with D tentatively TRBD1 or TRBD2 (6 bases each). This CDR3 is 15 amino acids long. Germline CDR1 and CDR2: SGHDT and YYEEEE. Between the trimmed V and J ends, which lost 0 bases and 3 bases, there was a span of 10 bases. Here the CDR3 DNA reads TGTGCCAGCAGCTTGGAGGGGGAGGTCAAAAACATTCAGTACTTC. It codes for CASSLEGEVKNIQYF.

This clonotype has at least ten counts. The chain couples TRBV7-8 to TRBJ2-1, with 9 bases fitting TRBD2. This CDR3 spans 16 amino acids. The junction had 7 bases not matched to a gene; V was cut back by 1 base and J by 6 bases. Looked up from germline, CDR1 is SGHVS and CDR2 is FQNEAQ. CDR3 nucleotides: TGTGCCAGCAGCTTAGAGCTTCCGGGACTAGCCAATGAGCAGTTCTTC. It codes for CASSLELPGLANEQFF.

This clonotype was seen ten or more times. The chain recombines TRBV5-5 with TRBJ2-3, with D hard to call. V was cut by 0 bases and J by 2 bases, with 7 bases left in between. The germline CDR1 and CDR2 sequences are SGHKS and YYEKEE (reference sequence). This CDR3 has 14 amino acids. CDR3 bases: TGTGCCAGCAGCTTGGTGGCCTTCACAGATACGCAGTATTTT. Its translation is CASSLVAFTDTQYF.

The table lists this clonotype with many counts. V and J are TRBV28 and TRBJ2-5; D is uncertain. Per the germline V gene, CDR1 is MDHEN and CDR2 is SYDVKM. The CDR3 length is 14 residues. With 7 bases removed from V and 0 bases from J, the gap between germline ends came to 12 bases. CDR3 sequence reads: CASTTQRNQETQYF. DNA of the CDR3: TGTGCCAGCACGACACAGAGGAACCAAGAGACCCAGTACTTC.

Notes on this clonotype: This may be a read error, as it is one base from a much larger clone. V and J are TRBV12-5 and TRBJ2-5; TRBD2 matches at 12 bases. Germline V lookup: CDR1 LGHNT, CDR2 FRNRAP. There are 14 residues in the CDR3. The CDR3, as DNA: TGTGCTAGTGGCCTAGCGGGAGGGGTCGAGACCCGGTACTTC. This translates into CASGLAGGVETRYF.

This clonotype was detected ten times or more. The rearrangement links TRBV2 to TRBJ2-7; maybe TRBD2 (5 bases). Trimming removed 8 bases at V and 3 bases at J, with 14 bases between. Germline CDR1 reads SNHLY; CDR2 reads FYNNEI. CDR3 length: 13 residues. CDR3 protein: CASSRYGDYEQYF. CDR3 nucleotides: TGTGCCAGCTCCCGTTACGGGGACTACGAGCAGTACTTC.

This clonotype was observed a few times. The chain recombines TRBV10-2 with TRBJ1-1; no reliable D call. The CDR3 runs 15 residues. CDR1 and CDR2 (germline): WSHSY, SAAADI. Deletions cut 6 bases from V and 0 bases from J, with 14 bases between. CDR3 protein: CASRLHEPLNTEAFF. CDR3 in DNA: TGCGCCAGCAGACTCCATGAACCCTTGAACACTGAAGCTTTCTTT.

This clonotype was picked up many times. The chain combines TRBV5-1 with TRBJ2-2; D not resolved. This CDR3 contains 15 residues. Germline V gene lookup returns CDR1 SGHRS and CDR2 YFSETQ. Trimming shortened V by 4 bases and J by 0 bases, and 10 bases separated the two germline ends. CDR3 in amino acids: CASSPQVANTGELFF. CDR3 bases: TGCGCCAGCAGCCCGCAGGTCGCGAACACCGGGGAGCTGTTTTTT.

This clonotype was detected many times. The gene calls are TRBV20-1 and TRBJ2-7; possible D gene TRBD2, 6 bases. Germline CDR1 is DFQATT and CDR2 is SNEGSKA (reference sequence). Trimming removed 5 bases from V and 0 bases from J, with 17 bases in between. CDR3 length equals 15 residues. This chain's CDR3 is CSALRDSTSSYEQYF. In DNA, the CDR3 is TGCAGTGCTCTCCGGGACTCCACCAGCTCCTACGAGCAGTACTTC.

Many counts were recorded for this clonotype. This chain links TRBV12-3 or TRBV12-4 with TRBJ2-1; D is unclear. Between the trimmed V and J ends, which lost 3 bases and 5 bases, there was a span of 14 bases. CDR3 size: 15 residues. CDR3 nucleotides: TGTGCCAGCAGTTTTCGTGGCGCTAAAGACAATGAGCAGTTCTTC. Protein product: CASSFRGAKDNEQFF.